The clone carrying this TCR beta chain was found a few times. Its antigen is as yet unknown. TCRdb redid the calling of the 5' RACE reads with MiXCR, one entry per CDR3 protein. The table lists around 300,000 distinct CDR3 sequences, 13% to 15% of them singletons. The data stem from a study of T-cell memory formation after mild COVID-19. Study-level results: Confirmation was lacking for SARS-CoV-2 specificity of second-wave clones that peaked on day 37. Chiefly within CM and EM were the contracting CD4+ clones; CD8+ ones were within EMRA.

Germline CDR1 reads DFQATT; CDR2 reads SNEGSKA (reference sequence). This CDR3 is 11 amino acids long. Trimming shortened V by 6 bases and J by 4 bases, and 9 bases separated the two germline ends. The gene calls are TRBV20-1 and TRBJ1-2; D not resolved. Sequenced input: PBMCs or a T cell subset sorted from them (not recorded which). This TCR was sampled from a man in his late teens or twenties who had mild COVID-19 (a few samples of this study predate the infection). Cell type and time point are not known. The CDR3 loop is CSARGSYGYTF. The CDR3, as DNA: TGCAGTGCCCGCGGGAGCTATGGCTACACCTTC.